This TCR beta chain was found in a study of T cell repertoires in cytomegalovirus infection. The wider study: Public TCR beta signatures provided an indication of both CMV infection and a matching HLA type.

Concerning this clonotype itself: As yet, its antigen is unknown.

Per the germline V gene, CDR1 is MDHEN and CDR2 is SYDVKM. V was shortened by 2 bases and J by 0 bases, with 8 bases between the two germline ends. The CDR3 extends over 14 amino acids. One entry per CDR3 protein results from TCRdb running MiXCR on the reads. The repertoire includes roughly 280,000 distinct CDR3 sequences, roughly 21% of them detected once, and approximately 19% sits in the top ten. The TCR originated in a human donor in good health (CMV status not recorded). Some clones in this sample may be carry-over from other donors' samples. This rearrangement joins TRBV28 to TRBJ2-7; weak D call: TRBD2 (6 bases). Sequenced material: cultured PBMCs, taken from culture after CMV antigen stimulation. Here the CDR3 DNA reads TGTGCCAGCAGTTTAGGGGGGATCTCCTACGAGCAGTACTTC. It encodes CASSLGGISYEQYF.